These 5 T cell receptor beta chains were all obtained from the same sample, sequenced in a study of response to subunit inactivated influenza vaccine. TCRdb used MiXCR to reprocess the RT-PCR reads, holding one entry per CDR3 protein. The sample shows 600,000 to 850,000 distinct CDR3 sequences, around 13% of them seen only once. The source was PBMCs from blood, collected 14 to 15 days before vaccination. All receptors derive from a man in his forties or fifties who received an inactivated influenza vaccine.

This clonotype was recorded many times. The chain uses TRBV3-1 and TRBJ2-7, with no clear D. Trimming cost V 1 base and J 2 bases, with 9 bases left between them. Germline CDR1 reads LGHDT; CDR2 reads YNNKEL (reference sequence). The CDR3 sequence is 14 residues long. The CDR3 DNA sequence: TGTGCCAGCAGCCAAGTCCCCCTGGCCTACGAGCAGTACTTC. Translation: CASSQVPLAYEQYF.

This clonotype was seen a handful of times. The V gene is TRBV6-5, the J gene TRBJ1-2; no reliable D call. The V end lost 6 bases, the J end lost 8 bases, and 10 bases lay between the germline ends. Looked up from germline, CDR1 is MNHEY and CDR2 is SVGAGI. The length of the CDR3 is 11 residues. CDR3: CASRPRGGYTF. The CDR3 region has the DNA TGTGCCAGCAGGCCACGTGGGGGCTACACCTTC.

CDR3 loop: CSVKGKGGELFF. CDR3 coding DNA: TGCAGCGTAAAGGGGAAGGGCGGGGAGCTGTTTTTT. The chain uses TRBV29-1 and TRBJ2-2; D might be TRBD1 (5 bases). V was cut by 6 bases and J by 7 bases, with 12 bases left in between. Germline loops: CDR1 SQVTM, CDR2 ANQGSEA. CDR3 length equals 12 residues.

This clonotype was seen a handful of times. The chain couples TRBV2 to TRBJ1-6, with TRBD1 matching over 8 bases. CDR3 length: 17 amino acids. The V segment lost 1 base and the J segment 3 bases; nucleotides outside the gene matches: 5. Germline V gene lookup returns CDR1 SNHLY and CDR2 FYNNEI. CDR3 region: CASSEVQGAGYNSPLHF. The CDR3 DNA follows: TGTGCCAGCAGTGAAGTGCAGGGGGCCGGCTATAATTCACCCCTCCACTTT.

The sample holds a few counts of this clonotype. The rearrangement uses TRBV12-3 or TRBV12-4 and TRBJ2-1; D remains ambiguous. V dropped 0 bases and J dropped 3 bases, with 9 bases sitting between them. The CDR3 contains 15 residues. Here the CDR3 DNA reads TGTGCCAGCAGTTTAGCGCACGAGGACTACAATGAGCAGTTCTTC. As protein: CASSLAHEDYNEQFF.